This T cell receptor (beta chain) was sequenced during a study of T-cell reconstitution after alpha-beta-depleted transplantation in children (TCRdb year 2016). Background for the entire study: The study quantitatively tracked T-cell immune reconstitution after TCRalphabeta/CD19-depleted allogeneic hematopoietic cell transplantation in children using TCR repertoire profiling.

The library relied on PCR. Sequencing was performed on an Illumina HiSeq 2500. To normalize quantification of the TCRbeta repertoire, the TCR libraries were built with molecular barcoding that relied on unique molecular identifiers. The public reads were reanalyzed by TCRdb: fastp trimming at Q25, MiXCR alignment, in-frame beta chains only. Rows are combined by CDR3 protein, so each entry shows the most common genes and DNA. The sample table holds some 600,000 distinct CDR3 sequences, of which around 17% were seen once. The ten largest clones take up 1.1% of the sample. The CDR3, cysteine through phenylalanine, is 12 amino acids long. Only CDR3 DNA is held: 36 bases, read in frame from base 1. For CDR1 and CDR2, the germline V gene lists SQVTM and ANQGSEA. V gives up 4 bases and J gives up 6 bases, and the segment between their germline ends measures 9 bases. This clonotype was counted between two and nine times. What antigen it recognizes has not been identified. Base qualities are not recorded, but no much larger clone differs from it by a single base.

This TCR came from a human donor who donated a stem cell graft to a child with acute myeloid leukemia. The chain is assembled from TRBV29-1 and TRBJ2-2, with TRBD1 perhaps the D gene, on 5 matching bases. The specimen comprised PBMCs from the stem cell graft donor, sampled from the stem cell graft. The CDR3 reads as follows: CSVATGSGELFF. The bases are TGCAGCGTTGCTACAGGTTCCGGGGAGCTGTTTTTT.